This T cell receptor beta chain is from a study of HIV-infected patients and healthy controls. General study findings and limits: When repertoires were size-matched, rare events in HIV-infected data became overweighted. Apparent post-therapy Gini recovery among HIV-infected patients was not reproduced with size-matched repertoires.

This CDR3 contains 13 residues. From germline, CDR1 is SQVTM and CDR2 ANQGSEA. V dropped 2 bases and J dropped 6; count of bases not matched to a gene: 2. This clonotype was counted at least ten times. Its antigen is currently unknown. About 500 ng RNA was reverse transcribed with alpha and beta constant-region primers. Alpha and beta chain libraries were made separately by chain-specific third strand synthesis with multiplexing indices. TCRdb fed the 5' RACE reads into MiXCR, producing one record per CDR3 protein. The table has approximately 14,000 distinct CDR3 sequences, roughly a tenth seen once. Whole blood was used without fractionation, so all unsorted peripheral T cells were included.

This receptor was identified in an adult in good health. The genes are TRBV29-1 and TRBJ2-3; 10 bases are a match to TRBD1. What was sequenced was blood. The CDR3 protein is CSVEPDRGDTQYF. DNA for the CDR3: TGCAGCGTTGAACCGGACAGGGGGGATACGCAGTATTTT.